These T cell receptor beta chains were read from a single sample in a study of blood T cell repertoires in COVID-19. The repertoire was sequenced with immunoSEQ multiplex PCR; TCRdb's copy has only in-frame clones and lacks some. The sample includes more than 110,000 clones, approximately 83% of them seen just once. Input material: peripheral blood. The receptors stem from a woman aged 55-75 years with acute or convalescent COVID-19. The CDR3 runs from the conserved cysteine through the conserved F or W. The D gene is left open where the match is weak. Size is omitted from some rows. Given values are once, few, many or a class for expanded clones.

j_call: TRBJ1-6; d_call: TRBD1; clone_size: NA; v_call: TRBV7-8; cdr3_aa: CASNRDRENSPLHF; cdr3_nt: TGTGCCAGCAACAGGGACAGGGAGAATTCACCCCTCCACTTT
j_call: TRBJ2-1; d_call: TRBD2; clone_size: NA; v_call: TRBV2; cdr3_aa: CASEWLAGPGDEQFF; cdr3_nt: TGTGCCAGCGAATGGCTAGCGGGACCTGGGGATGAGCAGTTCTTC
j_call: TRBJ1-4; d_call: TRBD1; clone_size: NA; v_call: TRBV2; cdr3_aa: CASRDRGLDNEKLFF; cdr3_nt: TGTGCCAGCAGGGACAGGGGGCTGGATAATGAAAAACTGTTTTTT
j_call: TRBJ1-2; d_call: TRBD1; clone_size: few; v_call: TRBV10-2; cdr3_aa: CASSSGTDFYGYTF; cdr3_nt: TGCGCCAGCAGTTCCGGGACAGACTTCTATGGCTACACCTTC
j_call: TRBJ1-2; d_call: NA; clone_size: NA; v_call: TRBV15; cdr3_aa: CATSSSGNVEYGYTF; cdr3_nt: TGTGCCACCAGCAGTTCGGGGAATGTAGAATATGGCTACACCTTC
j_call: TRBJ1-2; d_call: NA; clone_size: NA; v_call: TRBV28; cdr3_aa: CASSLTGYGYTF; cdr3_nt: TGTGCCAGCAGCCTGACAGGATATGGCTACACCTTC
j_call: TRBJ1-4; d_call: NA; clone_size: NA; v_call: TRBV14; cdr3_aa: CASSQPSGSLFF; cdr3_nt: TGTGCCAGCAGCCAACCCAGCGGTTCACTGTTTTTT
j_call: TRBJ2-1; d_call: TRBD2; clone_size: few; v_call: TRBV5-1; cdr3_aa: CASSTRTSGSEQFF; cdr3_nt: TGCGCCAGCAGCACACGGACTAGCGGGAGCGAGCAGTTCTTC
j_call: TRBJ2-1; d_call: NA; clone_size: NA; v_call: TRBV11-2; cdr3_aa: CASSLLGPQEQFF; cdr3_nt: TGTGCCAGCAGCTTACTAGGCCCCCAGGAGCAGTTCTTC
j_call: TRBJ2-1; d_call: TRBD2; clone_size: NA; v_call: TRBV10-1; cdr3_aa: CASSESSGRSFVNEQFF; cdr3_nt: TGCGCCAGCAGTGAGTCAAGCGGGAGGAGCTTCGTCAATGAGCAGTTCTTC
j_call: TRBJ2-1; d_call: TRBD1; clone_size: once; v_call: TRBV6-1; cdr3_aa: CASTEGGAYNEQFF; cdr3_nt: TGTGCCAGCACCGAAGGGGGCGCCTACAATGAGCAGTTCTTC
j_call: TRBJ2-7; d_call: TRBD2; clone_size: NA; v_call: TRBV4-2; cdr3_aa: CASSQVGLAASYEQYF; cdr3_nt: TGTGCCAGCAGCCAAGTGGGACTAGCGGCTTCCTACGAGCAGTACTTC
j_call: TRBJ1-4; d_call: NA; clone_size: NA; v_call: TRBV28; cdr3_aa: CASSLGPNEKLFF; cdr3_nt: TGTGCCAGCAGTTTGGGGCCTAATGAAAAACTGTTTTTT
j_call: TRBJ2-7; d_call: TRBD1; clone_size: NA; v_call: TRBV5-1; cdr3_aa: CASSLGTGGLGEQYF; cdr3_nt: TGCGCCAGCAGCCTGGGGACAGGAGGGTTAGGCGAGCAGTACTTC
j_call: TRBJ2-3; d_call: TRBD1; clone_size: NA; v_call: TRBV24-1; cdr3_aa: CATSDFVRGSTDTQYF; cdr3_nt: TGTGCCACCAGTGATTTCGTCAGGGGGAGCACAGATACGCAGTATTTT
j_call: TRBJ2-1; d_call: TRBD1; clone_size: NA; v_call: TRBV3-1/TRBV3-2; cdr3_aa: CASSPSGQGREQFF; cdr3_nt: TGTGCCAGCAGCCCTTCCGGACAGGGCCGTGAGCAGTTCTTC
j_call: TRBJ2-7; d_call: TRBD1; clone_size: NA; v_call: TRBV28; cdr3_aa: CASSPSGTGPYEQYF; cdr3_nt: TGTGCCAGCAGTCCATCCGGGACAGGGCCCTACGAGCAGTACTTC
j_call: TRBJ2-7; d_call: NA; clone_size: NA; v_call: TRBV3-1/TRBV3-2; cdr3_aa: CASSHRGPYEQYF; cdr3_nt: TGTGCCAGCTCACACCGTGGCCCCTACGAGCAGTACTTC
j_call: TRBJ2-3; d_call: NA; clone_size: NA; v_call: TRBV9; cdr3_aa: CASSVGTFTDTQYF; cdr3_nt: TGTGCCAGCAGCGTAGGTACTTTCACAGATACGCAGTATTTT
j_call: TRBJ2-5; d_call: NA; clone_size: NA; v_call: TRBV3-1/TRBV3-2; cdr3_aa: CASSLNGDGETQYF; cdr3_nt: TGTGCCAGCAGCCTTAACGGGGATGGGGAGACCCAGTACTTC
j_call: TRBJ1-2; d_call: NA; clone_size: NA; v_call: TRBV12-3/TRBV12-4; cdr3_aa: CASSSSGPYGYTF; cdr3_nt: TGTGCCAGCAGTTCGTCAGGGCCCTATGGCTACACCTTC
j_call: TRBJ1-1; d_call: TRBD1; clone_size: NA; v_call: TRBV18; cdr3_aa: CASSYGTGGWNTEAFF; cdr3_nt: TGTGCCAGCTCGTATGGGACAGGGGGTTGGAACACTGAAGCTTTCTTT
j_call: TRBJ2-7; d_call: TRBD1; clone_size: once; v_call: TRBV12-3/TRBV12-4; cdr3_aa: CASMGQGIYEQYF; cdr3_nt: TGTGCCAGCATGGGACAGGGTATCTACGAGCAGTACTTC
j_call: TRBJ2-3; d_call: NA; clone_size: NA; v_call: TRBV6-4; cdr3_aa: CASSDLGSGDTQYF; cdr3_nt: TGTGCCAGCAGTGACCTTGGTTCGGGAGATACGCAGTATTTT
j_call: TRBJ1-2; d_call: TRBD1; clone_size: NA; v_call: TRBV11-2; cdr3_aa: CASSQGSGAGGGYTF; cdr3_nt: TGTGCCAGCAGCCAAGGGTCCGGGGCAGGGGGAGGCTACACCTTC
j_call: TRBJ1-3; d_call: NA; clone_size: NA; v_call: TRBV18; cdr3_aa: CASSPAGRRSGYF; cdr3_nt: TGTGCCAGCTCACCCGCAGGACGGAGGAGCGGATATTTT
j_call: TRBJ2-1; d_call: NA; clone_size: once; v_call: TRBV9; cdr3_aa: CASSVGDSRGTSSYNEQFF; cdr3_nt: TGTGCCAGCAGCGTAGGGGACTCTAGGGGTACTAGCTCCTACAATGAGCAGTTCTTC
j_call: TRBJ2-5; d_call: NA; clone_size: NA; v_call: TRBV5-5; cdr3_aa: CASSSRSGRALETQYF; cdr3_nt: TGTGCCAGCAGCTCCCGAAGTGGCAGGGCCTTGGAGACCCAGTACTTC
j_call: TRBJ2-5; d_call: NA; clone_size: NA; v_call: TRBV7-2; cdr3_aa: CASSLPGTRKGQSIGANF; cdr3_nt: TGTGCCAGCAGCTTACCGGGGACACGAAAGGGACAATCTATCGGGGCTAACTTC
j_call: TRBJ2-2; d_call: TRBD1; clone_size: NA; v_call: TRBV24-1; cdr3_aa: CATSGPGGTGELFF; cdr3_nt: TGTGCCACCAGTGGCCCAGGGGGCACCGGGGAGCTGTTTTTT
j_call: TRBJ1-2; d_call: NA; clone_size: NA; v_call: TRBV19; cdr3_aa: CASRRDYNYGYTF; cdr3_nt: TGTGCCAGTAGGAGGGATTATAACTATGGCTACACCTTC
j_call: TRBJ2-1; d_call: TRBD1; clone_size: NA; v_call: TRBV27; cdr3_aa: CASSRGPGTGYEQFF; cdr3_nt: TGTGCCAGCAGTCGGGGTCCCGGGACAGGGTACGAGCAGTTCTTC
j_call: TRBJ2-1; d_call: TRBD2; clone_size: NA; v_call: TRBV6-5; cdr3_aa: CASSSGLATVNEQFF; cdr3_nt: TGTGCCAGCAGTTCGGGACTAGCAACGGTCAATGAGCAGTTCTTC
j_call: TRBJ2-5; d_call: NA; clone_size: once; v_call: TRBV5-5; cdr3_aa: CASSAHAPQETQYF; cdr3_nt: TGTGCCAGCAGCGCACACGCCCCGCAAGAGACCCAGTACTTC
j_call: TRBJ2-3; d_call: TRBD2; clone_size: NA; v_call: TRBV4-1; cdr3_aa: CASRHGTSLADTQYF; cdr3_nt: TGCGCCAGCAGACACGGGACTAGCTTGGCAGATACGCAGTATTTT
j_call: TRBJ1-2; d_call: NA; clone_size: NA; v_call: TRBV28; cdr3_aa: CASSRSAGGRRGYTF; cdr3_nt: TGTGCCAGCAGTCGTTCAGCGGGGGGTCGTCGAGGCTACACCTTC
j_call: TRBJ1-5; d_call: NA; clone_size: NA; v_call: TRBV28; cdr3_aa: CASTIQGLTDRRAQHF; cdr3_nt: TGTGCCAGCACCATCCAAGGGCTGACAGATCGCCGGGCCCAGCATTTT